This T cell receptor (beta chain) was obtained from a study (dated by TCRdb to about 2015). About the study as a whole: Whether tumor-infiltrating Tregs in breast cancer are recruited from blood Tregs or converted in situ from other CD4+ T cell subsets was tested. What the study reported, not specific to this receptor: Rather than covering whole repertoires, validation in the larger cohort was restricted to a single TCR beta V-J rearrangement. The TCR alpha and beta sequences of tumor-infiltrating Tregs showed the greatest overlap with tumor naive CD4+ T cells, followed by blood naive CD4+ T cells. In terms of TCR gene usage, tumor memory CD4+ T cells clustered together with blood and lymph node memory CD4+ cells, as well as with lymph node naive CD4+ cells.

With regard to this clonotype: Its antigen remains undetermined. A read error is possible here, since a much larger clone lies one base away. Since the CDR3 does not end with the conserved phenylalanine or tryptophan, this likely comes from a read error.

Full-length TCR variable regions were amplified by 5' RACE PCR with constant-region reverse primers, followed by semi-nested PCR with Nested Universal Primer A. Using the ReliaPrep RNA Cell Miniprep System, total RNA was extracted, and the SMARTer RACE 5'/3' Kit was then used to reverse transcribe the RNA into 5'RACE-ready cDNA. An Illumina MiSeq was used to sequence the full-length TCR alpha and beta libraries, which had been barcoded with multiplex adaptors. From the authors' description of their analysis: Sequencing data were pooled across the five patients for each of nine subset-tissue groups and compared by unsupervised clustering of TCR gene usage. The Morisita-Horn index, with shared sequences weighted by their contribution to each repertoire, was used to calculate repertoire similarity. TCRdb reanalyzed the raw reads on its own, using fastp at Q25 for trimming and MiXCR for clone calling, and kept in-frame beta chains. Identical CDR3 protein sequences are pooled into one entry, listed with their most common genes and DNA. The V and J calls and clone size are TCRdb's, not the authors'. This sample lists about 40,000 distinct CDR3 sequences; approximately 17% were detected once. Around 2.8% of the sample is taken by the ten largest.

To purify naive CD4+ T cells, the Miltenyi Naive CD4+ T Cell Isolation kit was used, and CD25 microbeads served to deplete Tregs. Tregs, naive and memory CD4+ T cells from tumor, blood and ipsilateral draining lymph nodes of about five breast cancer patients underwent full-length TCR alpha and beta sequencing. Tumor tissue and lymph nodes from ipsilateral axillary dissection were perfused with PBS, minced and digested with collagenase I and hyaluronidase. Ficoll density gradient centrifugation was used to isolate mononuclear cells from either lymph nodes or under 65 ml of peripheral blood. Sorted cell populations were confirmed by FACS to exceed 90% purity. CDR1 and CDR2 (DFQATT, SNEGSKA) derive from the germline V gene (reference sequence). The CDR3 spans 14 amino acids, including both terminal residues. Just the 42-base CDR3 DNA is kept, in frame starting at base 1. At the junction V is shortened by 6 bases and J by 3 bases; bases outside the gene matches: 9.

The clonotype comes from a female donor with breast cancer. The chain employs TRBV20-1 and TRBJ1-2; TRBD1 fits 8 bases in the junction. Material: naive CD4+ T cells sorted from a lymph node. The meaning of the sample's cell subset or site label: naive CD4+ T cells, CD4+CD45RA+CD25-. DNA sequence: TGCAGTGCGGAGGGGACAGGCTACCACTATGGCTACACCCTC. It codes for CSAEGTGYHYGYTL.